The present T cell receptor beta chain was sequenced within a study of early T cells in non-severe SARS-CoV-2 infection. Study in general: Sequenced material consisted of bulk RNA (from unsorted whole blood), and chains were unpaired.

The protocol attached unique molecular identifiers to individual cDNA molecules. TCRdb re-called the 5' RACE reads with MiXCR, one entry per CDR3 protein. The data contain more than 85,000 distinct CDR3 sequences, about 12% of them singletons. This CDR3 comprises 16 residues. V was shortened by 4 bases and J by 0 bases, with 18 bases between the two germline ends. From germline, CDR1 is SQVTM and CDR2 ANQGSEA. As concerns this clonotype: What it binds is not known.

Overall study results and limits: Private and CD4 specificities were missed by VDJdb matching, skewed to anti-spike CD8.

The TCR was taken from an adult who was a healthcare worker with PCR-confirmed SARS-CoV-2 infection or an uninfected control (not recorded which). The sample was whole blood. The rearrangement uses TRBV29-1 and TRBJ2-5; D possibly corresponds to TRBD2 (6 bases). The CDR3 DNA is TGCAGCGTTGTCGGGCCTGGCGGAGGGTACCAAGAGACCCAGTACTTC. Residues: CSVVGPGGGYQETQYF.